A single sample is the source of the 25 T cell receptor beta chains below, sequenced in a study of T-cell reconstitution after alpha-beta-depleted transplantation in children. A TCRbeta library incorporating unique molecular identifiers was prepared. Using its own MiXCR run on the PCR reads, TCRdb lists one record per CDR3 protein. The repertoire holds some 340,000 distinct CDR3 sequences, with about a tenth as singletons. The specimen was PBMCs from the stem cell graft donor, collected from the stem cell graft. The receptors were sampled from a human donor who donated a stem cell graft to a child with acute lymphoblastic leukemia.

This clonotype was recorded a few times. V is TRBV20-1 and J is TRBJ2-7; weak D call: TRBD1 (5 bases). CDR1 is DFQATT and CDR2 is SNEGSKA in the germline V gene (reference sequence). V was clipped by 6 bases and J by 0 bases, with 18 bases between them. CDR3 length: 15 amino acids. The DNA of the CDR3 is TGCAGTGCCCCAAGCAGGACAATCAGCTCCTACGAGCAGTACTTC. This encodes CSAPSRTISSYEQYF.

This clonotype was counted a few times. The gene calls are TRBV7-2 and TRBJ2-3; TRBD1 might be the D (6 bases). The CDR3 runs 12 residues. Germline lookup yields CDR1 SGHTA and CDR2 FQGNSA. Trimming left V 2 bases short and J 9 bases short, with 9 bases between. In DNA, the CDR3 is TGTGCCAGCAGCTTAACGCAGGGGACGCAGTATTTT. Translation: CASSLTQGTQYF.

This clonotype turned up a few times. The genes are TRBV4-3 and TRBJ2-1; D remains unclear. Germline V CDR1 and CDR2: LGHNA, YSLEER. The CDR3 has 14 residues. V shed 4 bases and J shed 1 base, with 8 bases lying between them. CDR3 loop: CASSPYGSYNEQFF. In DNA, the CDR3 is TGCGCCAGCAGCCCTTACGGTTCCTACAATGAGCAGTTCTTC.

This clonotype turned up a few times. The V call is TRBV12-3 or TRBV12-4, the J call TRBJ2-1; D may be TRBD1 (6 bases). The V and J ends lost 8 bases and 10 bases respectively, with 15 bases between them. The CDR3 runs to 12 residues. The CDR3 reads CASYAFTGEQFF. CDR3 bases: TGTGCCAGCTACGCATTTACAGGGGAGCAGTTCTTC.

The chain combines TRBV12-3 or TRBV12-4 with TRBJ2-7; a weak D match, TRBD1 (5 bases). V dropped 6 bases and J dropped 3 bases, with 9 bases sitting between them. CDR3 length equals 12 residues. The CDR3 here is CASRIDSYEQYF. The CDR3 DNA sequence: TGTGCCAGCAGAATCGACAGCTACGAGCAGTACTTC.

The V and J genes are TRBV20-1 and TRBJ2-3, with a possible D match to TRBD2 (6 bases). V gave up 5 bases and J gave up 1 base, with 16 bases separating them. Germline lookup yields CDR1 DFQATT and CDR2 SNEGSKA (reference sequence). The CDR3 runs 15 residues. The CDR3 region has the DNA TGCAGTGCTTCGGACTACGCCACTCGCACAGATACGCAGTATTTT. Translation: CSASDYATRTDTQYF.

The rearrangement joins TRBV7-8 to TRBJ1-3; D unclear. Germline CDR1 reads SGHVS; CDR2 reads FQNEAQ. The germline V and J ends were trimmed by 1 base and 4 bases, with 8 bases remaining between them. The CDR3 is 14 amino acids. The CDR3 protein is CASSLGATGNTIYF. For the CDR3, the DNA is TGTGCCAGCAGCTTAGGGGCGACAGGAAACACCATATATTTT.

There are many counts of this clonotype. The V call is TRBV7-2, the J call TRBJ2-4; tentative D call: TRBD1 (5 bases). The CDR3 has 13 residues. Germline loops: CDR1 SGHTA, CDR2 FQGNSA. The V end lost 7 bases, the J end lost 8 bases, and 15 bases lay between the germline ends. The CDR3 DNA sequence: TGTGCCAGCACGCCTCCTGGGGCGGACATTCAGTACTTC. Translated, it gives CASTPPGADIQYF. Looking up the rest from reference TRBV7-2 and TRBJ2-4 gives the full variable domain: GAGVSQSPSNKVTEKGKDVELRCDPISGHTALYWYRQSLGQGLEFLIYFQGNSAPDKSGLPSDRFSAERTGGSVSTLTIQRTQQEDSAVYLCASTPPGADIQYFGAGTRLSVL.

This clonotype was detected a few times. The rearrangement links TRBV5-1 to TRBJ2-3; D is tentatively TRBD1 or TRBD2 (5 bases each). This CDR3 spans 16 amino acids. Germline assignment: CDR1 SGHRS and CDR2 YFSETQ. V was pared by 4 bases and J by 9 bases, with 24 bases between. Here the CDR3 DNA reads TGCGCCAGCAGCGCTTCCGGGACCGACCCGAGGGAGACGCAGTATTTT. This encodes CASSASGTDPRETQYF.

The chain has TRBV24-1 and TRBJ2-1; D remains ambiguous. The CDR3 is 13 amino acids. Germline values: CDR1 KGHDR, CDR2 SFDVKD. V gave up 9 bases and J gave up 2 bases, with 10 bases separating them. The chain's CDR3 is CATQAGPYNEQFF. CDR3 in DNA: TGTGCCACCCAGGCTGGCCCCTACAATGAGCAGTTCTTC.

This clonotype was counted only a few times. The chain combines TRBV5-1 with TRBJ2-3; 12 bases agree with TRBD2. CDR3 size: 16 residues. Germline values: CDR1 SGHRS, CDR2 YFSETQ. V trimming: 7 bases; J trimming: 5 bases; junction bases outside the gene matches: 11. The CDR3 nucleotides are TGCGCCAGCGCAAACCTGGCTAGCGGGAGGGAAGATACGCAGTATTTT. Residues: CASANLASGREDTQYF. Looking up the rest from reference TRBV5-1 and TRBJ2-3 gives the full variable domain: KAGVTQTPRYLIKTRGQQVTLSCSPISGHRSVSWYQQTPGQGLQFLFEYFSETQRNKGNFPGRFSGRQFSNSRSEMNVSTLELGDSALYLCASANLASGREDTQYFGPGTRLTVL.

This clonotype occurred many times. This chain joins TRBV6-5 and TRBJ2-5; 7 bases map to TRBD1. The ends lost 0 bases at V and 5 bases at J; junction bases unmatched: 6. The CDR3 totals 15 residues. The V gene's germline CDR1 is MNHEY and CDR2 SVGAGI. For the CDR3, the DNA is TGTGCCAGCAGTTACTCGAACAGGGGCAAGGAGACCCAGTACTTC. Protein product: CASSYSNRGKETQYF.

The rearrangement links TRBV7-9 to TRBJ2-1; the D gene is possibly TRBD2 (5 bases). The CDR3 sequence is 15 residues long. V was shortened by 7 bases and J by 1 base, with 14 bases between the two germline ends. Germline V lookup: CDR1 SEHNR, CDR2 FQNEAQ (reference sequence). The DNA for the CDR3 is TGTGCCAGCACTCCCTCGGCGGGTTCCTACAATGAGCAGTTCTTC. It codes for CASTPSAGSYNEQFF.

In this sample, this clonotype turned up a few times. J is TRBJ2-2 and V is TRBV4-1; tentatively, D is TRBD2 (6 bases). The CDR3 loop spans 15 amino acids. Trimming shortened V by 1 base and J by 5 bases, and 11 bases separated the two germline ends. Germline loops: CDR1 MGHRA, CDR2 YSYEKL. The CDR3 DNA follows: TGCGCCAGCAGCCAAGTGGAGGGAGTAACCGGGGAGCTGTTTTTT. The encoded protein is CASSQVEGVTGELFF.

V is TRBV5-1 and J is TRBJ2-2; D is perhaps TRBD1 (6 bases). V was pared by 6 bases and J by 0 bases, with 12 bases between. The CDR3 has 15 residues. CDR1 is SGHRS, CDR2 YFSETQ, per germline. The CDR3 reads CASTQGSANTGELFF. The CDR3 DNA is TGCGCCAGCACCCAGGGGTCCGCGAACACCGGGGAGCTGTTTTTT.

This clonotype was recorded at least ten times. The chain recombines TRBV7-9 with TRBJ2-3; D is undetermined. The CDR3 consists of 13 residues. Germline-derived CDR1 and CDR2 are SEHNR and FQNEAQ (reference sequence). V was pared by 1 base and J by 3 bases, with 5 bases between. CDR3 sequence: CASSLVGTDTQYF. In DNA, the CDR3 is TGTGCCAGCAGCTTAGTGGGGACAGATACGCAGTATTTT.

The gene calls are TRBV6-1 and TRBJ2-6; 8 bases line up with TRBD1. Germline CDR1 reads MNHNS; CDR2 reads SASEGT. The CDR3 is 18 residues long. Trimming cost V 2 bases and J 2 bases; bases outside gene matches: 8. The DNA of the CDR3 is TGTGCCAGCAGTGAAAACTGGGCAGGGGGCGCTGGGGCCAACGTCCTGACTTTC. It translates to CASSENWAGGAGANVLTF.

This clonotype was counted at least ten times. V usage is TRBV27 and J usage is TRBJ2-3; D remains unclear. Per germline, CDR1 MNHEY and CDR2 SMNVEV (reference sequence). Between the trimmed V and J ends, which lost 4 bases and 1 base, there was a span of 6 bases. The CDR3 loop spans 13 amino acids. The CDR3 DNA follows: TGTGCCAGCAGTTATGTCGGCACAGATACGCAGTATTTT. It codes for CASSYVGTDTQYF.

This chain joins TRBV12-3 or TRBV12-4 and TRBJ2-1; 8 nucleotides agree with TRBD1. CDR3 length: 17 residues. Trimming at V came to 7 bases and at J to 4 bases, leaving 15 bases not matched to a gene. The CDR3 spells CASNRRRGPLIYNEQFF. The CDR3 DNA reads TGTGCCAGCAACCGACGCAGGGGGCCCTTAATTTACAATGAGCAGTTCTTC.

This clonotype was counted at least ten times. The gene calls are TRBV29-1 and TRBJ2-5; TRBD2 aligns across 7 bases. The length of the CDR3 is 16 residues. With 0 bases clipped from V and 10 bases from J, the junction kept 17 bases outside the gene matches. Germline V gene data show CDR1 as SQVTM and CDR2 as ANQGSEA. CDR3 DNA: TGCAGCGTTGAAGATCTCGCTAGCGGAGGGCTGGGCGGCCAGTACTTC. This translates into CSVEDLASGGLGGQYF.

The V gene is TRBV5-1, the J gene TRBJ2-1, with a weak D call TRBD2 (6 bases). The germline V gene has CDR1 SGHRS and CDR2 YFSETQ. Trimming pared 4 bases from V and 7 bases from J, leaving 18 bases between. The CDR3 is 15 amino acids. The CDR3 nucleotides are TGCGCCAGCAGCCGGGAGCCCGGAATGTCGAATGAGCAGTTCTTC. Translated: CASSREPGMSNEQFF.

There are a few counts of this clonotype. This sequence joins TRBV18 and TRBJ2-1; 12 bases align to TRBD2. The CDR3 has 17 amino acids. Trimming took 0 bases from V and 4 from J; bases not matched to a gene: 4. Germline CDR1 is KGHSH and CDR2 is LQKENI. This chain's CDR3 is CASSPPTSGSRYNEQFF. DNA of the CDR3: TGTGCCAGCTCACCACCGACTAGCGGGAGTCGGTACAATGAGCAGTTCTTC.

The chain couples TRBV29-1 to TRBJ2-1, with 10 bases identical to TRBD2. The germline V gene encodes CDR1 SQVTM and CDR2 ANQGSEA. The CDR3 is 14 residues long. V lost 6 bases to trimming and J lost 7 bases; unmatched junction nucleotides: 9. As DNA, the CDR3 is TGCAGCGTCACACCGGGACTAGCGAGGAATGAGCAGTTCTTC. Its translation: CSVTPGLARNEQFF.

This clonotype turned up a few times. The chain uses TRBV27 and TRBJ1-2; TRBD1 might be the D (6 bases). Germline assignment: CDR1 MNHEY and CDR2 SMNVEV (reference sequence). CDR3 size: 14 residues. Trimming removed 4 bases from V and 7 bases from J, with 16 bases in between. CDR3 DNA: TGTGCCAGCAGTTGGACAGCTGAATTTTCTGGCTACACCTTC. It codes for CASSWTAEFSGYTF.

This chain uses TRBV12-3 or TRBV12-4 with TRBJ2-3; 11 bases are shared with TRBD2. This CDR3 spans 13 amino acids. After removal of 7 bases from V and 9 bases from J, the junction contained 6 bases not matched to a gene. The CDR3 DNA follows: TGTGCCAGCACCACTAGCGGGAGTGGCACGCAGTATTTT. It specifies CASTTSGSGTQYF.